Listed below are T cell receptor beta chains from one sample, sequenced in a study of T-cell reconstitution after alpha-beta-depleted transplantation in children. TCRdb independently ran MiXCR on the PCR reads; one entry per CDR3 protein. The data hold roughly 200,000 distinct CDR3 sequences, with 13% to 15% observed a single time. The material sequenced was PBMCs from the stem cell graft donor, taken from the stem cell graft. Receptor source: a human donor who donated a stem cell graft to a child with acute lymphoblastic leukemia. Both conserved end residues are part of each CDR3. The D gene is left open where the match is weak. Clone size is given for some rows only: seen once, a few or many times, or a class if the clone is expanded.

>TRBJ2-7|few|TRBD2|TRBV20-1
TGCAGTGCTAGGGGGCTAGCGGGCGCCTACGAGCAGTACTTC
CSARGLAGAYEQYF
>TRBJ2-7|many|.|TRBV7-9
TGTGCCAGCAGCCACATCGGAGGGTCCTACGAGCAGTACTTC
CASSHIGGSYEQYF
>TRBJ2-1|.|TRBD1|TRBV18
TGTGCCAGCTCACCCGGGACAGGACTGTACAATGAGCAGTTCTTC
CASSPGTGLYNEQFF
>TRBJ2-5|many|.|TRBV7-6
TGTGCCAGCAGAGGGTATCGTGACCCAATAGGGACCCAGTACTTC
CASRGYRDPIGTQYF
>TRBJ2-5|.|.|TRBV29-1
TGCAGCGTTGGACAGCTCACTCAAGAGACCCAGTACTTC
CSVGQLTQETQYF
>TRBJ2-2|once|.|TRBV5-1
TGCGCCAGCAGCTTGGGAAGTGGCGGGGAGCTGTTTTTT
CASSLGSGGELFF
>TRBJ1-1|.|.|TRBV30
TGTGCCTGGGCAGTAAGACCCTTCGTCCAGAACACTGAAGCTTTCTTT
CAWAVRPFVQNTEAFF
>TRBJ1-1|many|TRBD1|TRBV12-3/TRBV12-4
TGTGCCAGCAGTTCATGGACAGGTTCTTCGTACACTGAAGCTTTCTTT
CASSSWTGSSYTEAFF
>TRBJ2-2|many|.|TRBV24-1
TGTGCCACCTCCTACAGAGACGGGGAGCTGTTTTTT
CATSYRDGELFF
>TRBJ1-3|.|.|TRBV16
TGTGCCAGCAGCCAAGGGGGAACTGGAAACACCATATATTTT
CASSQGGTGNTIYF
>TRBJ1-1|many|.|TRBV5-5
TGTGCCAGCAGCTTAGACAGGCACCTTGAAGCTTTCTTT
CASSLDRHLEAFF
>TRBJ2-2|many|.|TRBV29-1
TGCAGCGTTGAAGGTGGCGGGGAGCTGTTTTTT
CSVEGGGELFF
>TRBJ2-7|many|TRBD2|TRBV12-3/TRBV12-4
TGTGCCAGCAGTTTGGAGACTAGCGGGAGGTTCTACGAGCAGTACTTC
CASSLETSGRFYEQYF
>TRBJ2-4|many|TRBD2|TRBV6-2/TRBV6-3
TGTGCCAGCAGTTACGGGCTAGCGGGTGTGGAGTACTTC
CASSYGLAGVEYF
>TRBJ1-6|many|.|TRBV6-1
TGTGCCAGCAGTGAAAGTCCCTTGGGTAATTCACCCCTCCACTTT
CASSESPLGNSPLHF
>TRBJ2-3|many|.|TRBV5-1
TGCGCCAGCAGCTCCGCTCCGGGGCTCACAGATACGCAGTATTTT
CASSSAPGLTDTQYF
>TRBJ2-5|many|.|TRBV24-1
TGTGCCACCAGTGATCAGGGAGAGACCCAGTACTTC
CATSDQGETQYF
>TRBJ1-5|few|TRBD1|TRBV20-1
TGCAGTGCGTCGACAACAGGGACAGGTCAGCCCCAGCATTTT
CSASTTGTGQPQHF
>TRBJ2-3|few|.|TRBV2
TGTGCCAGCAGTGAGGGCGGTGAGGGCACAGATACGCAGTATTTT
CASSEGGEGTDTQYF
>TRBJ2-7|.|TRBD1|TRBV20-1
TGCAGTGCTAGAATCCAGGGGGCGTACGAGCAGTACTTC
CSARIQGAYEQYF
>TRBJ2-3|few|.|TRBV7-9
TGTGCCAGCAGTCCAGGGGCCGGCTCCCGCACAGATACGCAGTATTTT
CASSPGAGSRTDTQYF
>TRBJ1-1|many|TRBD1|TRBV20-1
TGCAGTGCTAGAGATTCCCTAGGACAGGGGAACACTGAAGCTTTCTTT
CSARDSLGQGNTEAFF
>TRBJ1-1|few|.|TRBV12-3/TRBV12-4
TGTGCCAGCAGTTTGCAACAGTACACTGAAGCTTTCTTT
CASSLQQYTEAFF
>TRBJ1-2|few|.|TRBV29-1
TGCAGCTATTCCGAGGGCTATGGCTACACCTTC
CSYSEGYGYTF
>TRBJ1-1|.|TRBD1|TRBV25-1
TGTGCCAGCAGTCCCACGGGACAGGGAAACACTGAAGCTTTCTTT
CASSPTGQGNTEAFF
>TRBJ2-5|many|.|TRBV12-3/TRBV12-4
TGTGCCAGCAGTTTTTTCAAGGGTTGGGAGACCCAGTACTTC
CASSFFKGWETQYF
>TRBJ1-2|many|.|TRBV5-1
TGCGCCAGCAGCTTGGGGGGACAATCTAACTATGGCTACACCTTC
CASSLGGQSNYGYTF
>TRBJ2-7|many|TRBD2|TRBV11-2
TGTGCCAGCAGCCCTAGGGGGACTAGCGGGAGAGGAGGGTACGAGCAGTACTTC
CASSPRGTSGRGGYEQYF
>TRBJ1-4|few|.|TRBV29-1
TGCAGCGTTGAAGTGCAGCTTAATGAAAAACTGTTTTTT
CSVEVQLNEKLFF
>TRBJ2-5|many|.|TRBV7-9
TGTGCCAGCAGCTTATCACCCTGGGGGCGAAGCGAGACCCAGTACTTC
CASSLSPWGRSETQYF
>TRBJ2-7|many|TRBD1|TRBV15
TGTGCCACCAGCAGAGGGGCAGGGGGTTACGAGCAGTACTTC
CATSRGAGGYEQYF
>TRBJ1-2|many|.|TRBV24-1
TGTGCCACCGAGGGCCCCCATTCGTATGGCTACACCTTC
CATEGPHSYGYTF
>TRBJ2-1|many|TRBD2|TRBV5-1
TGCGCCAGCAGCCGACTAGCGGTGAACAATGAGCAGTTCTTC
CASSRLAVNNEQFF
>TRBJ2-7|.|.|TRBV14
TGTGCCAGCAGCCAAAGAGAATCGGACGACAGAGGATACGAGCAGTACTTC
CASSQRESDDRGYEQYF
>TRBJ1-4|few|.|TRBV5-1
TGCGCCAGCAGCTTGGCCCCCCAGGGAGGGAGAGACGAAAAACTGTTTTTT
CASSLAPQGGRDEKLFF
>TRBJ2-4|many|TRBD2|TRBV11-2
TGTGCCAGCAGCTTTTCGGGGGGGTCCCTCCACTTC
CASSFSGGSLHF
>TRBJ2-7|.|.|TRBV7-6
TGTGCCAGCAGCCAGGTAGTCGACGAGCAGTACTTC
CASSQVVDEQYF
>TRBJ2-1|.|.|TRBV11-3
TGTGCCAGCAGGACTGGGCGAGGTAATGAGCAGTTCTTC
CASRTGRGNEQFF
>TRBJ2-1|.|TRBD2|TRBV20-1
TGCAGTGCCCCTAGGCGGGGGGGTAGCGGGAGGTCCTCCTACAATGAGCAGTTCTTC
CSAPRRGGSGRSSYNEQFF
>TRBJ1-2|many|.|TRBV9
TGTGCCAGCAGCGTAGGAGGACGGCAAGGGGGCTATGGCTACACCTTC
CASSVGGRQGGYGYTF
>TRBJ2-3|many|.|TRBV5-1
TGCGCCAGCAGCCCATCCGTGGATGATACGCAGTATTTT
CASSPSVDDTQYF
>TRBJ2-6|few|.|TRBV4-2
TGTGCCAGCAGCCAAGATCAGGGGCCTGGGGCCAACGTCCTGACTTTC
CASSQDQGPGANVLTF
>TRBJ2-1|few|.|TRBV20-1
TGCAGTGCCAAAGAGGGAGTCTACAATGAGCAGTTCTTC
CSAKEGVYNEQFF
>TRBJ2-1|many|.|TRBV5-6
TGTGCCAGCAGCACTTGGGCGAAATTAAGTTCCTACAATGAGCAGTTCTTC
CASSTWAKLSSYNEQFF
>TRBJ2-3|many|TRBD2|TRBV5-1
TGCGCCAGCAGCTTGGAAGCTACTAGCGGGAGGGCCACAGATACGCAGTATTTT
CASSLEATSGRATDTQYF
>TRBJ2-5|many|.|TRBV29-1
TGCAGCGTTGAAAAGATTTTTCGCGGGCGAGAGACCCAGTACTTC
CSVEKIFRGRETQYF
>TRBJ2-5|few|.|TRBV7-9
TGTGCCAGCAGCTTAGGAGACCAAGAGACCCAGTACTTC
CASSLGDQETQYF
>TRBJ2-6|many|.|TRBV10-3
TGTGCCATCAGTGACTTGCCAGGCATCTCTGGGGCCAACGTCCTGACTTTC
CAISDLPGISGANVLTF
>TRBJ1-2|many|TRBD1|TRBV10-3
TGTGCCATCAGTGAGGATCTGAGACAGGGTGATGGCTACACCTTC
CAISEDLRQGDGYTF